This T cell receptor (beta chain) is from a study of shared clonotypes between healthy human individuals (dated by TCRdb to the early 2020s). About the study as a whole: Three men and a couple of women, aged 18 to 49 years, made up the cohort. Libraries were prepared and TCR repertoires were sequenced by different laboratories using diverse techniques, in order to increase sequencing depth and limit assay-specific biases. The study deeply sequenced blood TCR repertoires of five healthy adults to estimate repertoire size and the extent of clonotype sharing between individuals. Per donor, three plates each were used for CD4 naive and CD4 memory, two for CD8 naive, and one for CD8 memory. Leukapheresis yielded between about 0.94 and 9.5 billion PBMCs per donor.

V is shortened by 0 bases, J by 6 bases, and the region joining them spans 10 bases. Taken from cysteine to phenylalanine, the CDR3 has 14 residues. CDR3 DNA is the only sequence kept; it has 42 bases, read in frame from the first base. Looking up the germline V gene (reference sequence) yields CDR1 LNHNV and CDR2 YYDKDF. Using the deep immunoSEQ assay, multiplex PCR amplified TCR CDR3 regions from genomic DNA. Genomic DNA extracted from each cell subset was distributed evenly over all wells of several immunoSEQ 96-well plates, and each plate served as one replicate. For sorted subsets, 200 to 250 ng of genomic DNA, equivalent to 30,000 or so T cell genomes, went into each replicate PCR. Purified libraries were measured with a Qubit 3.0 fluorometer, size-checked on a Bioanalyzer 2100, and measured again with the KAPA Library Quantification kit. A separate single-read 150-cycle Illumina NextSeq 550 flow cell was used to sequence each immunoSEQ 96-well plate. For the original study's pipeline: The immunoSEQ output contained only junctional sequences without quality scores, so filtering could not match that applied to full-length reads. To assign V/J genes and CDR3, sequences were annotated against IMGT germline references using PyIR, a Python wrapper for IgBLAST v1.9. Reads with weak V/J assignments (E-value above 1e-6), missing CDR3, stop codons, out-of-frame junctions, or ambiguous translated residues were removed. V3J clonotypes were defined by identical inferred V gene, J gene, and CDR3 amino acid sequence. The percentage overlap between two repertoires was calculated by dividing the number of shared unique clonotypes by the size of the smaller repertoire. Three approaches were used to assess repertoire richness: RTK rarefaction, the Chao1 estimator, and Recon v2.1 estimates of unobserved clonotypes. Generation probabilities were computed with OLGA for all TCRbeta clonotypes obtained by the gDNA method from four donors. TCRdb re-hosts the immuneACCESS table, in-frame sequences only. Its copies lack some clones; in the studies checked, an unresolved V gene accounts for under half of them, and the cause for the rest is not known. The V and J calls and clone size were taken over from that table, and D and trimming were inferred from the DNA. The table for this sample lists over a million clones; around 74% of them were counted only once. The ten largest clonotypes hold around 1.5% of the sample.

Donors were healthy HIV-negative adults with no recently reported acute infections or vaccinations. Every donor was a Caucasian adult residing in Nashville, Tennessee, USA. Magnetic negative selection was used to enrich CD4+ T cells, after which naive cells were positively selected on CD45RA and the negative fraction became the memory subset. Blood was collected by leukapheresis, and PBMCs were isolated by Ficoll-Histopaque density gradient centrifugation and then cryopreserved in liquid nitrogen vapor phase. Analytical flow cytometry was used to check the purity and quantity of each magnetically sorted T cell population. Each sorted fraction had its genomic DNA isolated and then quantified by UV absorbance on a Nanodrop 2000c. A word on this clone: Its antigen remains undetermined. Per-base quality was not reported, and no clone a single base away is much larger than it.

Here is what the overall study found, with its caveats: Because the study included only a small number of donors, the genetic and exposure-history diversity represented was limited. Sampling was restricted to blood, and TCR repertoires in tissues likely differ from the TCR repertoires found in blood. About 5% of naive CD4, roughly 3.6% of naive CD8, about 2.1% of memory CD4, and more than 0.35% of memory CD8 clonotypes were shared across several donors. Higher generation probabilities were observed for clonotypes shared by all four sorted-subset donors than for non-shared clonotypes. Rarefaction of sorted-subset datasets indicated incomplete sequencing despite the large sequencing depth. Estimated clonotype richness was generally larger for naive than for memory subsets. Based on pairwise subsampling, the degree of clonotype sharing among donors was expected to be affected by sequencing depth.

The sequenced sample was memory CD4+ T cells sorted from blood. The cell subset or site label corresponds to: CD45RA-negative fraction. Recombination linked TRBV15 to TRBJ2-3, with the identity of the D gene unclear. This TCR was recovered from a man between 18 and 35 years old in good health. The base sequence is TGTGCCACCAGCAGAGAGGCCTCCGGGGATACGCAGTATTTT. Translated, it reads CATSREASGDTQYF.